This is a list of T cell receptor beta chains from one sample in a study of CD8 T cells in Susac syndrome. Via MiXCR, TCRdb re-called the immunoSEQ multiplex PCR reads, giving one row per CDR3 protein. The data show about 53,000 distinct CDR3 sequences, approximately 95% seen once. Sequencing was carried out using CD8+ T cells from PBMCs. Receptors originate from a human donor with Susac syndrome. The CDR3 runs from the conserved cysteine through the conserved F or W. The order of the fields is CDR3 length, J gene, V gene, D gene, clone size, CDR3 protein, CDR3 DNA. The D gene is left open where the match is weak. Clone size is shown for a subset of rows, as once, few, many or a class of expanded clone.

CDR3 length: 15; J gene: TRBJ2-5; V gene: TRBV4-1; D gene: TRBD1; clone size: NA; CDR3 protein: CASSQEGDRVETQYF; CDR3 DNA: TGCGCCAGCAGCCAAGAAGGGGACAGGGTAGAGACCCAGTACTTC
CDR3 length: 14; J gene: TRBJ1-1; V gene: TRBV15; D gene: NA; clone size: NA; CDR3 protein: CATSRAAQDTEAFF; CDR3 DNA: TGTGCCACCAGCAGAGCGGCACAAGACACTGAAGCTTTCTTT
CDR3 length: 15; J gene: TRBJ2-3; V gene: TRBV6-5; D gene: TRBD1; clone size: NA; CDR3 protein: CASSQRTGGTDTQYF; CDR3 DNA: TGTGCCAGCAGTCAGAGGACAGGGGGTACAGATACGCAGTATTTT
CDR3 length: 14; J gene: TRBJ2-1; V gene: TRBV27; D gene: NA; clone size: NA; CDR3 protein: CASSFHGVHGEQFF; CDR3 DNA: TGTGCCAGCAGTTTCCACGGGGTGCACGGGGAGCAGTTCTTC
CDR3 length: 15; J gene: TRBJ1-1; V gene: TRBV30; D gene: NA; clone size: NA; CDR3 protein: CAWSVLGPRGPEAFF; CDR3 DNA: TGTGCCTGGAGTGTACTAGGACCCCGCGGCCCTGAAGCTTTCTTT
CDR3 length: 14; J gene: TRBJ1-5; V gene: TRBV12-3/TRBV12-4; D gene: TRBD1; clone size: NA; CDR3 protein: CASRKGTANQPQHF; CDR3 DNA: TGTGCCAGCAGAAAAGGGACAGCAAATCAGCCCCAGCATTTT
CDR3 length: 12; J gene: TRBJ1-5; V gene: TRBV7-9; D gene: NA; clone size: NA; CDR3 protein: CASSLGSRPQHF; CDR3 DNA: TGTGCCAGCAGCTTGGGATCTCGGCCCCAGCATTTT
CDR3 length: 11; J gene: TRBJ1-1; V gene: TRBV29-1; D gene: NA; clone size: NA; CDR3 protein: CSVNQLFEAFF; CDR3 DNA: TGCAGCGTGAATCAGCTGTTCGAAGCTTTCTTT
CDR3 length: 13; J gene: TRBJ2-2; V gene: TRBV20-1; D gene: NA; clone size: NA; CDR3 protein: CSADGPVAGELFF; CDR3 DNA: TGCAGTGCTGACGGACCTGTGGCCGGGGAGCTGTTTTTT
CDR3 length: 16; J gene: TRBJ2-3; V gene: TRBV27; D gene: NA; clone size: NA; CDR3 protein: CASSLVRGQGTDTQYF; CDR3 DNA: TGTGCCAGCAGTTTAGTCCGGGGCCAAGGCACAGATACGCAGTATTTT
CDR3 length: 15; J gene: TRBJ2-7; V gene: TRBV29-1; D gene: NA; clone size: NA; CDR3 protein: CSVEDDAGASYEQYF; CDR3 DNA: TGCAGCGTTGAAGATGATGCAGGGGCCTCCTACGAGCAGTACTTC
CDR3 length: 14; J gene: TRBJ2-3; V gene: TRBV9; D gene: NA; clone size: NA; CDR3 protein: CASSVGDLTDTQYF; CDR3 DNA: TGTGCCAGCAGCGTAGGGGACCTCACAGATACGCAGTATTTT
CDR3 length: 14; J gene: TRBJ2-5; V gene: TRBV3-1; D gene: TRBD2; clone size: NA; CDR3 protein: CASSQAGRRETQYF; CDR3 DNA: TGTGCCAGCAGCCAAGCCGGGAGGCGGGAGACCCAGTACTTC
CDR3 length: 13; J gene: TRBJ2-5; V gene: TRBV27; D gene: NA; clone size: NA; CDR3 protein: CASSLSRDKQRYF; CDR3 DNA: TGTGCCAGCAGTTTATCCCGCGACAAGCAACGGTACTTC
CDR3 length: 12; J gene: TRBJ1-1; V gene: TRBV5-6; D gene: NA; clone size: NA; CDR3 protein: CASSLGYTEAFF; CDR3 DNA: TGTGCCAGCAGCTTGGGGTACACTGAAGCTTTCTTT
CDR3 length: 15; J gene: TRBJ2-7; V gene: TRBV7-9; D gene: TRBD1; clone size: NA; CDR3 protein: CASSSRDRGLHEQYF; CDR3 DNA: TGTGCCAGCAGCTCCCGGGACAGGGGTCTACACGAGCAGTACTTC
CDR3 length: 13; J gene: TRBJ2-1; V gene: TRBV20-1; D gene: NA; clone size: NA; CDR3 protein: CSAEVAEYNEQFF; CDR3 DNA: TGCAGTGCCGAAGTAGCGGAGTACAATGAGCAGTTCTTC
CDR3 length: 17; J gene: TRBJ2-3; V gene: TRBV2; D gene: NA; clone size: NA; CDR3 protein: CASSEEGVGASVDTQYF; CDR3 DNA: TGTGCCAGCAGCGAGGAGGGCGTTGGGGCTTCGGTAGATACGCAGTATTTT
CDR3 length: 13; J gene: TRBJ1-1; V gene: TRBV30; D gene: NA; clone size: NA; CDR3 protein: CAWSTGLFTEAFF; CDR3 DNA: TGTGCCTGGAGTACAGGGTTATTTACTGAAGCTTTCTTT
CDR3 length: 14; J gene: TRBJ2-7; V gene: TRBV4-3; D gene: TRBD2; clone size: NA; CDR3 protein: CASSHGTSGYEQYF; CDR3 DNA: TGCGCCAGCAGCCATGGGACTAGCGGTTACGAGCAGTACTTC
CDR3 length: 14; J gene: TRBJ1-2; V gene: TRBV9; D gene: NA; clone size: NA; CDR3 protein: CASSVATGNYGYTF; CDR3 DNA: TGTGCCAGCAGCGTCGCAACAGGCAACTATGGCTACACCTTC
CDR3 length: 13; J gene: TRBJ1-1; V gene: TRBV15; D gene: NA; clone size: NA; CDR3 protein: CATSFTGGTEAFF; CDR3 DNA: TGTGCCACCAGCTTTACAGGAGGCACTGAAGCTTTCTTT
CDR3 length: 12; J gene: TRBJ1-2; V gene: TRBV12-5; D gene: NA; clone size: NA; CDR3 protein: CASGLGRNGYTF; CDR3 DNA: TGTGCTAGTGGTTTGGGCAGGAATGGCTACACCTTC
CDR3 length: 15; J gene: TRBJ2-7; V gene: TRBV9; D gene: TRBD2; clone size: NA; CDR3 protein: CASSVGLAGTYEQYF; CDR3 DNA: TGTGCCAGCAGCGTAGGGTTAGCGGGGACGTACGAGCAGTACTTC
CDR3 length: 15; J gene: TRBJ1-2; V gene: TRBV30; D gene: TRBD1; clone size: NA; CDR3 protein: CAWTFSDRPNYGYTF; CDR3 DNA: TGTGCCTGGACCTTCTCGGACAGGCCCAACTATGGCTACACCTTC
CDR3 length: 16; J gene: TRBJ2-2; V gene: TRBV6-5; D gene: TRBD1; clone size: NA; CDR3 protein: CASSYSGQGLVGELFF; CDR3 DNA: TGTGCCAGCAGTTATTCTGGACAGGGATTAGTCGGGGAGCTGTTTTTT
CDR3 length: 13; J gene: TRBJ1-2; V gene: TRBV27; D gene: NA; clone size: NA; CDR3 protein: CASSVNRVHGYTF; CDR3 DNA: TGTGCCAGCAGTGTAAACAGGGTCCATGGCTACACCTTC
CDR3 length: 15; J gene: TRBJ2-3; V gene: TRBV27; D gene: TRBD2; clone size: NA; CDR3 protein: CASSSSGGAVGTQYF; CDR3 DNA: TGTGCCAGCAGTTCAAGCGGGGGGGCCGTTGGTACGCAGTATTTT
CDR3 length: 15; J gene: TRBJ1-6; V gene: TRBV9; D gene: TRBD1; clone size: NA; CDR3 protein: CASSVEQGADSPLHF; CDR3 DNA: TGTGCCAGCAGCGTAGAACAGGGGGCGGATTCACCCCTCCACTTT
CDR3 length: 14; J gene: TRBJ1-1; V gene: TRBV30; D gene: NA; clone size: NA; CDR3 protein: CAWSAGFGDTEAFF; CDR3 DNA: TGTGCCTGGAGTGCTGGGTTCGGGGACACTGAAGCTTTCTTT
CDR3 length: 13; J gene: TRBJ2-3; V gene: TRBV12-3/TRBV12-4; D gene: NA; clone size: NA; CDR3 protein: CASHVGGPDTQYF; CDR3 DNA: TGTGCGAGCCATGTTGGAGGGCCAGATACGCAGTATTTT
CDR3 length: 12; J gene: TRBJ1-1; V gene: TRBV25-1; D gene: NA; clone size: NA; CDR3 protein: CASSEPGTEAFF; CDR3 DNA: TGTGCCAGCAGTGAGCCTGGCACTGAAGCTTTCTTT
CDR3 length: 12; J gene: TRBJ2-5; V gene: TRBV29-1; D gene: NA; clone size: once; CDR3 protein: CGCGRLQETQYF; CDR3 DNA: TGCGGGTGCGGCAGGCTCCAAGAGACCCAGTACTTC